The clone carrying this TCR beta chain turned up a few times. One entry per CDR3 protein, called by TCRdb with MiXCR from the reads. The data show approximately 3,500 distinct CDR3 sequences, about 17% seen once. This specimen comes from a study of liver allograft versus peripheral blood T cells. The overall study: Within transplanted livers, the T cell receptor repertoires were examined and compared against the repertoires present in the peripheral blood of liver transplant recipients.

V trimming: 6 bases; J trimming: 10 bases; junction bases outside the gene matches: 6. The CDR3 totals 13 residues. J is TRBJ2-1 and V is TRBV12-3 or TRBV12-4, with 10 bases aligning to TRBD2. This TCR derives from a human patient who had a liver transplant. Some T cells may be graft donor cells. CDR3 coding DNA: TGTGCCAGCAGATTAAGCGGGGGGGGGGAGCAGTTCTTC. Protein product: CASRLSGGGEQFF.